What follows are 28 T cell receptor beta chains derived from one specimen sequenced in a study of blood T cell repertoires in COVID-19. TCRdb's copy holds only in-frame clones and misses some; the assay was immunoSEQ multiplex PCR. This sample has about 170,000 clones, with approximately 80% found just once. The sequencing sample was made of peripheral blood. Receptors were obtained from a woman aged 60-75 years with acute or convalescent COVID-19.

The chain links TRBV5-1 to TRBJ1-2; 7 nucleotides line up with TRBD1. Trimming cost V 0 bases and J 4 bases; bases outside gene matches: 6. CDR1 SGHRS and CDR2 YFSETQ come from the germline V gene. This CDR3 region has 15 residues. The CDR3 bases are TGCGCCAGCAGCTTGGCGACAGGGAATATCTATGGCTACACCTTC. It translates to CASSLATGNIYGYTF.

The chain uses TRBV3-1 (or the pseudogene TRBV3-2) and TRBJ1-2; a weak D match, TRBD1 (5 bases). The V and J ends lost 4 bases and 8 bases respectively, with 17 bases between them. The CDR3 length is 14 residues. Germline-derived CDR1 and CDR2 are LGHDT and YNNKEL (reference sequence). The CDR3 protein is CASSRPGERGGYTF. CDR3 DNA sequence: TGTGCCAGCAGCCGCCCCGGGGAGCGGGGCGGCTACACCTTC.

The chain has TRBV19 and TRBJ1-5, with TRBD1 identical over 9 bases. The CDR3 is 15 amino acids. From germline, CDR1 is LNHDA and CDR2 SQIVND (reference sequence). Germline trimming cut 1 base from V and 6 bases from J; bases unmatched to any gene: 4. CDR3: CASSIGDRDTQPQHF. In nucleotides, the CDR3 is TGTGCCAGTAGTATAGGGGACAGGGATACTCAGCCCCAGCATTTT.

The rearrangement uses TRBV12-5 and TRBJ1-1; D might be TRBD1 (5 bases). The germline gives CDR1 LGHNT, CDR2 FRNRAP. The V and J ends lost 6 bases and 4 bases respectively, with 15 bases between them. The CDR3 length is 14 residues. CDR3 sequence reads: CASGPDRGGTEAFF. The CDR3 DNA follows: TGTGCTAGTGGCCCAGATCGGGGGGGCACTGAAGCTTTCTTT.

This clone was counted only a few times. The gene calls are TRBV9 and TRBJ2-3; no definite D call. Per germline, CDR1 SGDLS and CDR2 YYNGEE. Trimming removed 4 bases from V and 3 bases from J, with 15 bases in between. This CDR3 has 15 amino acids. In DNA form, the CDR3 reads TGTGCCAGCAGCCCAAGCGTCCGTAGTACAGATACGCAGTATTTT. This gives the protein CASSPSVRSTDTQYF.

The chain employs TRBV9 and TRBJ2-4, with 7 bases matching TRBD2. CDR3 length: 18 amino acids. V shed 0 bases, J shed 0 bases, and the junction held 9 bases outside the gene matches. Germline assignment: CDR1 SGDLS and CDR2 YYNGEE. CDR3 in DNA: TGTGCCAGCAGCGTAGATCCCCTTGGCGGGGGAGCCAAAAACATTCAGTACTTC. Protein: CASSVDPLGGGAKNIQYF.

This sequence joins TRBV7-2 and TRBJ1-5; 9 bases are shared with TRBD1. Trimming removed 4 bases from V and 7 bases from J; junction bases left unmatched: 5. Germline values: CDR1 SGHTA, CDR2 FQGNSA. The length of the CDR3 is 14 residues. CDR3 DNA: TGTGCCAGCAGCTCCACAGGGGGCTTCCAGCCCCAGCATTTT. This gives the protein CASSSTGGFQPQHF.

This clone was detected a few times. The chain couples TRBV18 to TRBJ1-2; weak D call: TRBD1 (6 bases). Trimming took off 6 bases at V and 0 bases at J, with 17 bases between the two ends. Germline V gene sequence: CDR1 KGHSH, CDR2 LQKENI. The CDR3 loop spans 16 amino acids. In DNA, the CDR3 is TGTGCCAGCTCCCAAGGACAGTTAACTACTAACTATGGCTACACCTTC. The encoded protein is CASSQGQLTTNYGYTF.

V is TRBV5-6 and J is TRBJ2-2; D remains ambiguous. The germline V and J ends were trimmed by 1 base and 5 bases, with 6 bases remaining between them. Germline V gives CDR1 SGHDT, CDR2 YYEEEE. CDR3 length equals 13 residues. In DNA, the CDR3 is TGTGCCAGCAGCTTGACGGTGACCGGGGAGCTGTTTTTT. It specifies CASSLTVTGELFF. The full variable domain, completed using reference TRBV5-6 and TRBJ2-2, is DAGVTQSPTHLIKTRGQQVTLRCSPKSGHDTVSWYQQALGQGPQFIFQYYEEEERQRGNFPDRFSGHQFPNYSSELNVNALLLGDSALYLCASSLTVTGELFFGEGSRLTVL.

This clone was found once. This chain links TRBV6-1 with TRBJ1-2, with a weak D call TRBD1 (6 bases). Between the trimmed V and J ends, which lost 2 bases and 3 bases, there was a span of 13 bases. In germline, CDR1 is MNHNS, CDR2 SASEGT. The CDR3 length is 15 residues. CDR3 sequence reads: CASSERPGVYYGYTF. The CDR3 nucleotides read TGTGCCAGCAGTGAAAGACCAGGGGTCTACTATGGCTACACCTTC.

This clone was recorded once. The chain recombines TRBV5-1 with TRBJ2-3; possibly TRBD1 for D (6 bases). In germline, CDR1 is SGHRS, CDR2 YFSETQ. V gave up 6 bases and J gave up 8 bases, with 13 bases separating them. The CDR3 sequence is 12 residues long. The CDR3 coding sequence is TGCGCCAGCAACGATCTAGGGGGTACGCAGTATTTT. Amino acid sequence: CASNDLGGTQYF. Using reference TRBV5-1 and TRBJ2-3 for the parts outside the CDR3, the full variable domain is KAGVTQTPRYLIKTRGQQVTLSCSPISGHRSVSWYQQTPGQGLQFLFEYFSETQRNKGNFPGRFSGRQFSNSRSEMNVSTLELGDSALYLCASNDLGGTQYFGPGTRLTVL.

This chain joins TRBV28 and TRBJ1-1; no reliable D call. The CDR3 spans 14 residues. CDR1 is MDHEN and CDR2 is SYDVKM in the germline V gene. Trimming stripped 6 bases from V and 11 bases from J, with 22 bases between. CDR3 coding DNA: TGTGCCAGCAGCCTCCTGATGGGAGGAAAAATGGCTTTCTTT. Encoded protein: CASSLLMGGKMAFF.

The table lists this clone with a count of one. The genes are TRBV19 and TRBJ1-5; tentative D call: TRBD1 (5 bases). Trimming pared 7 bases from V and 4 bases from J, leaving 20 bases between. CDR1 and CDR2 from the germline V gene are LNHDA and SQIVND (reference sequence). The CDR3 consists of 16 residues. The CDR3 DNA reads TGTGCCAGTACCAACCTCTGGCAGGGACTAAATCAGCCCCAGCATTTT. Protein sequence: CASTNLWQGLNQPQHF. The whole variable domain, filled in from reference TRBV19 and TRBJ1-5, reads DGGITQSPKYLFRKEGQNVTLSCEQNLNHDAMYWYRQDPGQGLRLIYYSQIVNDFQKGDIAEGYSVSREKKESFPLTVTSAQKNPTAFYLCASTNLWQGLNQPQHFGDGTRLSIL.

This chain links TRBV5-5 with TRBJ2-5; D is possibly TRBD1 (6 bases). This CDR3 comprises 15 residues. CDR1 is SGHKS and CDR2 is YYEKEE in the germline V gene (reference sequence). V lost 4 bases and J 2 bases, leaving 15 bases between the germline ends. The CDR3 is CASSLPEGEQETQYF. The CDR3 DNA reads as TGTGCCAGCAGCCTGCCTGAGGGGGAGCAAGAGACCCAGTACTTC.

The chain uses TRBV6-4 and TRBJ2-3; D might be TRBD2 (6 bases). CDR1 MRHNA and CDR2 SNTAGT come from the germline V gene. Trimming removed 2 bases at V and 4 bases at J, with 10 bases between. This CDR3 region has 14 residues. Written as DNA, the CDR3 is TGTGCCAGCAGTGACGGGGGGACTCCAGATACGCAGTATTTT. Protein: CASSDGGTPDTQYF.

The chain links TRBV19 to TRBJ1-2, with 8 bases identical to TRBD1. J lost 3 bases, V lost 3 bases, and 3 bases had no gene match. Germline lookup yields CDR1 LNHDA and CDR2 SQIVND (reference sequence). There are 14 residues in the CDR3. Here the CDR3 DNA reads TGTGCCAGTAGTATCGGGACAGGTCACTATGGCTACACCTTC. Encoded protein: CASSIGTGHYGYTF.

The chain employs TRBV4-2 and TRBJ2-1, with 8 bases aligning to TRBD2. CDR1 LGHNA and CDR2 YNFKEQ come from the germline V gene. This CDR3 contains 17 residues. V lost 4 bases to trimming and J lost 6 bases; unmatched junction nucleotides: 14. CDR3 bases: TGTGCCAGCAGCCGCGGATTGACTAGCGACGGGGTCAATGAGCAGTTCTTC. The encoded protein is CASSRGLTSDGVNEQFF.

The chain recombines TRBV7-2 with TRBJ1-3, with 10 bases aligning to TRBD1. This CDR3 contains 15 residues. V lost 1 base to trimming and J lost 4 bases; unmatched junction nucleotides: 1. Per germline, CDR1 SGHTA and CDR2 FQGNSA. CDR3 region: CASSLGQGAGNTIYF. As DNA, the CDR3 is TGTGCCAGCAGCTTAGGACAGGGGGCAGGAAACACCATATATTTT.

CDR3 coding DNA: TGCGCCAGCAGCACCTACGGGGGGAACCAAGAGACCCAGTACTTC. Its translation: CASSTYGGNQETQYF. V is TRBV5-1 and J is TRBJ2-5; 7 nucleotides agree with TRBD2. The CDR3 length is 15 residues. V shed 4 bases, J shed 0 bases, and the junction held 6 bases outside the gene matches. The germline V gene encodes CDR1 SGHRS and CDR2 YFSETQ.

V is TRBV29-1 and J is TRBJ2-3; D is possibly TRBD2 (6 bases). V lost 8 bases, J lost 4 bases, and 19 bases lay in between. Per germline, CDR1 SQVTM and CDR2 ANQGSEA. CDR3 length: 14 amino acids. This chain's CDR3 is CSFVGGLAADTQYF. In DNA, the CDR3 is TGCAGCTTCGTCGGCGGTTTAGCGGCAGATACGCAGTATTTT.

The chain links TRBV11-2 to TRBJ2-3, with 7 bases matching TRBD2. This CDR3 region has 16 residues. In germline, CDR1 is SGHAT, CDR2 FQNNGV. V lost 0 bases and J lost 5; bases outside the gene matches: 8. In nucleotides, the CDR3 is TGTGCCAGCAGCTTAGAACCTAGCTCGGGAGGAGATACGCAGTATTTT. It specifies CASSLEPSSGGDTQYF.

This chain links TRBV5-6 with TRBJ2-1, with TRBD2 matching over 14 bases. Trimming removed 4 bases from V and 0 bases from J; junction bases left unmatched: 6. The length of the CDR3 is 18 residues. Germline CDR1 is SGHDT and CDR2 is YYEEEE. The CDR3 here is CASSRGTSGGYSYNEQFF. CDR3 sequence (DNA): TGTGCCAGCAGCCGCGGGACTAGCGGGGGATACTCCTACAATGAGCAGTTCTTC.

The CDR3: CASSLKGSGGPYNEQFF. The CDR3 nucleotides read TGTGCCAGCAGCTTAAAAGGTAGCGGGGGGCCGTACAATGAGCAGTTCTTC. The chain carries TRBV7-6 and TRBJ2-1; 10 nucleotides match TRBD2. The CDR3 extends over 17 amino acids. Germline V gene data show CDR1 as SGHVS and CDR2 as FNYEAQ. With V trimmed by 2 bases and J by 4 bases, 8 bases remained unmatched.

The V call is TRBV5-6, the J call TRBJ2-7; perhaps TRBD1 as D (6 bases). V was clipped by 4 bases and J by 6 bases, with 11 bases between them. The CDR3 spans 12 residues. Germline CDR1 SGHDT, CDR2 YYEEEE. CDR3: CASSPVGGEQYF. CDR3 DNA: TGTGCCAGCAGCCCGGTAGGGGGCGAGCAGTACTTC. Filled out from reference TRBV5-6 and TRBJ2-7, the complete variable domain reads DAGVTQSPTHLIKTRGQQVTLRCSPKSGHDTVSWYQQALGQGPQFIFQYYEEEERQRGNFPDRFSGHQFPNYSSELNVNALLLGDSALYLCASSPVGGEQYFGPGTRLTVT.

The rearrangement uses TRBV19 and TRBJ1-5, with TRBD1 as a possible D gene (5 bases). This CDR3 is 16 amino acids long. V lost 2 bases and J lost 5, with 16 bases in between. The germline gives CDR1 LNHDA, CDR2 SQIVND (reference sequence). The CDR3 DNA sequence: TGTGCCAGTAGTATAATGGGGCGTCAAGCTTATCAGCCCCAGCATTTT. It encodes CASSIMGRQAYQPQHF.

The chain carries TRBV7-3 and TRBJ1-6, with no clear D. The CDR3 is 14 amino acids. The V end was cut by 5 bases, the J end by 7 bases, with 12 bases between. Germline V gene data show CDR1 as SGHTA and CDR2 as FQGTGA. The CDR3 loop is CASSPTPGNSPLHF. The DNA for the CDR3 is TGTGCCAGCAGCCCCACCCCGGGGAATTCACCCCTCCACTTT.

The chain recombines TRBV18 with TRBJ2-5; TRBD1 aligns across 8 bases. Trimming cost V 4 bases and J 2 bases; bases outside gene matches: 3. Germline V CDR1 and CDR2: KGHSH, LQKENI. The CDR3 has 14 residues. The CDR3 nucleotides read TGTGCCAGCTCACTCCGGACAGGGCAAGAGACCCAGTACTTC. This encodes CASSLRTGQETQYF.

The CDR3 DNA reads TGTGCCAGCAGCCCAGGACACAGATTCACTGAAGCTTTCTTT. This encodes CASSPGHRFTEAFF. The V gene is TRBV7-9, the J gene TRBJ1-1; D is perhaps TRBD1 (5 bases). Germline assignment: CDR1 SEHNR and CDR2 FQNEAQ (reference sequence). This CDR3 is built from 14 residues. Deletions cut 5 bases from V and 4 bases from J, with 14 bases between.